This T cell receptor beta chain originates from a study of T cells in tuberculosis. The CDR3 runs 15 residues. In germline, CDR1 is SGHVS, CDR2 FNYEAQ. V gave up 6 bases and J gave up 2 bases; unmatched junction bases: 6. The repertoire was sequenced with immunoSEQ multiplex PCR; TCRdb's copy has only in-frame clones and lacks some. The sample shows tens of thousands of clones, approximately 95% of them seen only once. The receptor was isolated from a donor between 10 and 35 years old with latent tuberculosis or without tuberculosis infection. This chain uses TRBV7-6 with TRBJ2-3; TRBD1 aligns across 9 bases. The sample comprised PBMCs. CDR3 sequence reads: CASSSGTGITDTQYF. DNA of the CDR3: TGTGCCAGCAGTTCCGGGACAGGGATCACAGATACGCAGTATTTT.